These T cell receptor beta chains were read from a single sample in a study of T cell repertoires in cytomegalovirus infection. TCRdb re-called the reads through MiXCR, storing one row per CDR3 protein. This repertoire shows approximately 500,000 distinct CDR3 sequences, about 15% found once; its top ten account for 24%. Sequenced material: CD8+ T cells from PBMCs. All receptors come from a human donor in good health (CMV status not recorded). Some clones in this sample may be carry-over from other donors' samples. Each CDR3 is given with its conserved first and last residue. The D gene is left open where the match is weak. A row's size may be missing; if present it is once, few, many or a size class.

TGTGCCACCAGCCGCCGGGACAGGGATCAAGAGACCCAGTACTTC	CATSRRDRDQETQYF	TRBD1	TRBJ2-5	-	TRBV15
TGTGCCAGCAGGGCCCTCCGGGGCGTTTCCACTTACGAGCAGTACTTC	CASRALRGVSTYEQYF	-	TRBJ2-7	few	TRBV6-5
TGCAGTGCTCCCTGGACGGGGGGACTGTTTTTT	CSAPWTGGLFF	-	TRBJ1-4	-	TRBV20-1
TGTGCCAGCAGCTTAGCGGCCAGTGAAGCTTTCTTT	CASSLAASEAFF	-	TRBJ1-1	-	TRBV7-9
TGCGCCAGCAGCCAAGATAAGGGAGGGCCCGAAGCTTTCTTT	CASSQDKGGPEAFF	-	TRBJ1-1	few	TRBV4-1
TGTGCCAGCAGTTTATACCTTCCGGAAGATACGCAGTATTTT	CASSLYLPEDTQYF	-	TRBJ2-3	-	TRBV27
TGTGCCAGCAGCTTAGCCGGGACTACCACAGATACGCAGTATTTT	CASSLAGTTTDTQYF	TRBD2	TRBJ2-3	many	TRBV7-3
TGTGCCAGCAGCTTTCCCCGGGACAGGGTAGGCTACGAGCAGTACTTC	CASSFPRDRVGYEQYF	TRBD1	TRBJ2-7	many	TRBV7-2
TGTGCAAGCAGCCCGGGACAGGTTGATGGTGAGCAGTACTTC	CASSPGQVDGEQYF	TRBD1	TRBJ2-7	once	TRBV7-6
TGTGCCACCAGCTTCGGAGGGGGGAGGAGCACAGATACGCAGTATTTT	CATSFGGGRSTDTQYF	-	TRBJ2-3	-	TRBV24-1